This T cell receptor (beta chain) was found in a study of T cells in Graves' hyperthyroidism and ophthalmopathy. The study's findings and limits: Most expanded thyroid clonotypes above 0.001 also appeared in blood.

The study excluded patients with uncontrolled infection, other autoimmune disease, pregnancy or lactation. Template material for amplifying TCR beta CDR3 regions consisted of RNA transcripts. The HTBI set primed first-round TCR CDR3 RT-PCR. TCRdb independently ran MiXCR on the multiplex PCR reads; one entry per CDR3 protein. This table has around 350,000 distinct CDR3 sequences, about 13% appearing once. Many counts were recorded for this clonotype. Its antigen is unidentified. The length of the CDR3 is 12 residues. Per the germline V gene, CDR1 is DFQATT and CDR2 is SNEGSKA (reference sequence). Trimming removed 8 bases at V and 2 bases at J, with 12 bases between.

This rearrangement joins TRBV20-1 to TRBJ1-2, with unresolved D. This clonotype was obtained from a woman under 30 with Graves' hyperthyroidism. The sample comprised blood. The CDR3 coding sequence is TGCAGTCCCTACGTGGAGAACTATGGCTACACCTTC. Translation gives CSPYVENYGYTF.